Sequencing of this T cell receptor beta chain was carried out in a study of blood T cell repertoires in COVID-19. Across the study: In each case, the material was cDNA or gDNA derived from T cells, B-cell-depleted T cells, or PBMCs.

The CDR3 has 15 residues. Looked up from germline, CDR1 is GTSNPN and CDR2 is SVGIG (reference sequence). Trimming took 3 bases from V and 2 from J, leaving 17 bases between them. Clones were sequenced by immunoSEQ multiplex PCR, and TCRdb holds only the in-frame ones, with some missing. Among a few hundred thousand clones listed, around 89% were seen once. Sequenced sample: peripheral blood. V is TRBV30 and J is TRBJ2-7; weak D call: TRBD2 (7 bases). The source of this sequence is a man in his forties or fifties with acute or convalescent COVID-19. DNA for the CDR3: TGTGCCTGGAGCGCCCGGGGGAGGGGGACCTACGAGCAGTACTTC. This encodes CAWSARGRGTYEQYF.